This TCR beta chain was retrieved from a study of cytomegalovirus exposure and HLA in healthy donors. The method was immunoSEQ multiplex PCR; TCRdb's version includes in-frame clones alone and lacks a portion of them. The profile shows 250,000 to 400,000 clones, around 87% of them singletons. Worth noting for this clone: Its antigen is unidentified.

This CDR3 has 16 residues. Looked up from germline, CDR1 is MDHEN and CDR2 is SYDVKM. V lost 6 bases, J lost 0 bases, and 4 bases stayed unmatched. Study-wide points: In vitro assays verified that a few CMV-associated chains recognized CMV antigens specifically. Researchers counted around 150 TCR beta chains as cytomegalovirus-associated.

The chain employs TRBV28 and TRBJ2-1; 11 nucleotides align to TRBD2. Material for sequencing was PBMCs. The receptor was isolated from a woman between 25 and 40 years old in good health and CMV-seropositive. The CDR3 coding sequence is TGTGCCAGCAGACCGACTAGCGGGACCTCCTACAATGAGCAGTTCTTC. Encoded protein: CASRPTSGTSYNEQFF.